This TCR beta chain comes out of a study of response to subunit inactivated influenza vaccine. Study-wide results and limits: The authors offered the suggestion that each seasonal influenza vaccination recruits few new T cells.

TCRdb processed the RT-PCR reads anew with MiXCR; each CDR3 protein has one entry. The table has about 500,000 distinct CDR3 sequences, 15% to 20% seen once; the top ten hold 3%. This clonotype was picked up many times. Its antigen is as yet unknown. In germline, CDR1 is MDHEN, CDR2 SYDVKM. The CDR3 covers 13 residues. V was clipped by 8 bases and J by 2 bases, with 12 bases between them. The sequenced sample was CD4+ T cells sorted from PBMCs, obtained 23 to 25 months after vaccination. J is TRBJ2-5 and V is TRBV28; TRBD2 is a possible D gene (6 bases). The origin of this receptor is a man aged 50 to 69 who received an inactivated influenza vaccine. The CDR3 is CASGEDSQETQYF. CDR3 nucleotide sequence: TGTGCCAGCGGGGAGGACTCGCAAGAGACCCAGTACTTC.